This T cell receptor (beta chain) was recovered during a study of blood T cell repertoires in COVID-19. Generated by immunoSEQ multiplex PCR, the TCRdb table keeps only in-frame clones and is missing some. Of about 270,000 clones detected, 86% appear once; the ten largest clones hold around 1.6%. Germline V gene data show CDR1 as DFQATT and CDR2 as SNEGSKA (reference sequence). The CDR3 extends over 14 amino acids. Trimming took off 3 bases at V and 0 bases at J, with 9 bases between the two ends. This clonotype was sampled from a woman aged 60-75 years who had recovered from COVID-19. This chain uses TRBV20-1 with TRBJ1-3, with D uncertain. The sample taken for sequencing was peripheral blood. CDR3 nucleotide sequence: TGCAGTGCTAGTTTGACTGGCTCTGGAAACACCATATATTTT. It translates to CSASLTGSGNTIYF.